Given below is one T cell receptor (beta chain) in context. The specificity of this receptor is unknown. At one of its ends the junction is not consistent with the germline gene, which may arise from a read error. The immunoSEQ Assay, a bias-controlled multiplex PCR, was used to amplify TCRbeta CDR3 regions from genomic DNA. The source study handled its data this way. The number of nucleated cells in each sample was estimated from the amplification of reference gene primers within the assay. To quantify the absolute abundance of each unique TCRbeta CDR3 rearrangement, sequence reads were collapsed and filtered. For each sample, productive Simpson clonality was calculated as the square root of Simpson's diversity index over productive rearrangements. In its TCRdb copy, this immuneACCESS table keeps in-frame sequences only and misses some clones. Where compared with another copy, unresolved V genes explain less than half of these, and the others have no known cause. D and trimming were read from the DNA, whereas the V and J calls and clone size are those reported in that table. Counted in this sample were around 200,000 clones; about 86% of them appeared once. The ten top clones hold over 3.5% of the sample.

These data originate in a study of blood T cell repertoires in COVID-19 (dated by TCRdb to the early 2020s). For the study in its entirety: The collaborator samples originated in the United States, Italy and Spain and spanned the acute and convalescent phases of COVID-19. The repertoires were released in a freely available public database meant as a resource for research on the immune response to SARS-CoV-2. The prospective study material was composed of cDNA or gDNA derived from T cells, B-cell-depleted T cells, or PBMCs. The dataset comprised deeply sampled blood TCRbeta repertoires from subjects exposed to, actively infected with, or recovered from COVID-19. The sample metadata nearly always contained a de-identified subject ID, COVID-19 status, age in years and sex. Where available, HLA class I and class II types were taken from metadata supplied by the sample provider and were not determined by assay-based typing. Samples were obtained from the ongoing ImmuneRACE study (first 160 participants) and from over 1,000 subjects provided by 6 global collaborators.

Summary of the overall study and its limitations: Clinical and demographic metadata were provided uncurated, with the amount varying by source and participant.

The collaborating institutions used their own protocols to collect whole blood in K2EDTA tubes. For TCRbeta analysis, collaborators shipped samples in one of three forms: frozen whole blood, isolated PBMCs, or DNA extracted from either of those sample types. CDR1 is given as SGHRS and CDR2 as YFSETQ, both from the germline V gene. The CDR3 has 15 amino acids, counting the end cysteine and phenylalanine. Only the CDR3 region is kept as DNA, spanning 45 bases read in frame from base 1. The sequence derives from a man between 18 and 35 years old with active or convalescent COVID-19. The source material was peripheral blood. The sequence links TRBV5-1 to TRBJ2-3, and possibly TRBD2, on 6 matching bases. The DNA sequence follows: TGCGCCAGCACCTTGAGGGGCGGGATTCCAGATACGCAGTATTTT. Its translation reads: CASTLRGGIPDTQYF.